This T cell receptor beta chain originates from a study of blood T cell repertoires in COVID-19. Across the study: Acute and convalescent COVID-19 specimens originated in the United States, Italy and Spain.

The germline gives CDR1 WSHSY, CDR2 SAAADI. V was clipped by 6 bases and J by 2 bases, with 14 bases between them. There are 14 residues in the CDR3. A single count supports this clone. In the authors' methods: Counts of nucleated cells, estimated from reference gene primer amplification, were obtained. Only in-frame clones appear in the TCRdb table, and some are missing; sequencing was by immunoSEQ multiplex PCR. The V and J calls and clone size were taken over from that table, and D and trimming were inferred from the DNA. The sample consists of about 100,000 clones, about three quarters of them appearing once.

The receptor's source is a man between 65 and 80 years old with acute or convalescent COVID-19. This chain connects TRBV10-2 to TRBJ2-7; D might be TRBD1 (6 bases). The source material was peripheral blood. CDR3 loop: CASRGTSPTYEQYF. The CDR3 bases are TGCGCCAGCAGGGGGACATCTCCTACCTACGAGCAGTACTTC.